A selection of T cell receptor beta chains follows, all from one sample in a study of blood T cell repertoires in COVID-19. Sequenced by immunoSEQ multiplex PCR; TCRdb stores in-frame clones only, minus some. The repertoire holds some 31,000 clones, with about 90% as singletons. Sequences were obtained from peripheral blood. All receptors come from a man aged 60 to 75 with active COVID-19. The CDR3 runs from the conserved cysteine through the conserved F or W. Each record gives: clone size, V gene, D gene, J gene, CDR3 protein, CDR3 DNA. D genes are given only for firm matches. Size values are once, few and many counts, or a class for expanded clones, and some rows have none.

>NA|TRBV28|TRBD1|TRBJ2-1
CASNGRTGVFREQFF
TGTGCCAGCAATGGCCGGACAGGGGTATTTCGTGAGCAGTTCTTC
>NA|TRBV9|TRBD2|TRBJ2-1
CASSVASGEFHEQFF
TGTGCCAGCAGCGTAGCTAGCGGGGAATTCCATGAGCAGTTCTTC
>NA|TRBV28|NA|TRBJ2-1
CASCLPPREYNEQFF
TGTGCCAGCTGCTTACCTCCCCGGGAGTACAATGAGCAGTTCTTC
>NA|TRBV4-3|TRBD1|TRBJ1-2
CASSQNPASGTGQTF
TGCGCCAGCAGCCAAAATCCGGCCTCCGGGACAGGGCAGACCTTC
>NA|TRBV5-4|NA|TRBJ2-7
CASSPGPAHAGTYEQYF
TGTGCCAGCAGCCCAGGTCCCGCACACGCCGGGACCTACGAGCAGTACTTC
>NA|TRBV19|NA|TRBJ1-2
CASSISRRYGYTF
TGTGCCAGTAGTATCTCTCGGCGGTATGGCTACACCTTC
>few|TRBV2|NA|TRBJ1-3
CASTPDGGGNTIYF
TGTGCCAGCACCCCTGACGGGGGTGGAAACACCATATATTTT
>once|TRBV30|NA|TRBJ2-7
CACSKSGVNEQYF
TGTGCCTGCAGCAAATCAGGCGTCAACGAGCAGTACTTC
>NA|TRBV6-6|TRBD1|TRBJ1-4
CASSLRDRDATNEKLFF
TGTGCCAGCAGTCTTAGGGACAGGGATGCAACTAATGAAAAACTGTTTTTT
>NA|TRBV28|TRBD1|TRBJ1-5
CASSFPPPGGFQPQHF
TGTGCCAGCAGTTTCCCCCCTCCAGGGGGCTTTCAGCCCCAGCATTTT
>NA|TRBV19|NA|TRBJ2-1
CASSADRNEQFF
TGTGCCAGTAGTGCAGACAGGAATGAGCAGTTCTTC
>NA|TRBV6-5|NA|TRBJ2-3
CASIVIWRSTDTQYF
TGTGCCAGCATTGTTATTTGGCGGAGCACAGATACGCAGTATTTT
>NA|TRBV5-8|NA|TRBJ1-1
CASSPPELVVGTEAFF
TGTGCCAGCAGCCCGCCCGAGTTAGTTGTTGGCACTGAAGCTTTCTTT
>NA|TRBV10-3|NA|TRBJ1-1
CAISESGAGTEAFF
TGTGCCATCAGTGAGTCGGGAGCCGGCACTGAAGCTTTCTTT
>NA|TRBV9|TRBD2|TRBJ2-5
CASSVEAGVRETQYF
TGTGCCAGCAGCGTAGAGGCGGGGGTAAGGGAGACCCAGTACTTC
>NA|TRBV29-1|TRBD2|TRBJ2-3
CSVAASGGSTDTQYF
TGCAGCGTTGCGGCTAGCGGGGGTTCCACAGATACGCAGTATTTT
>NA|TRBV5-3|NA|TRBJ1-1
CAHSGRRANTEAFF
TGTGCCCACTCCGGTCGCAGGGCGAACACTGAAGCTTTCTTT
>NA|TRBV5-5|NA|TRBJ1-4
CASSSGGNRGEKLFF
TGTGCCAGCAGCTCGGGGGGTAACCGGGGTGAAAAACTGTTTTTT
>few|TRBV14|TRBD1|TRBJ1-1
CASSQGPGTAKAFF
TGTGCCAGCAGCCAAGGTCCCGGGACAGCGAAAGCTTTCTTT
>NA|TRBV7-2|TRBD2|TRBJ2-4
CASSPPGAGLAKNIQYF
TGTGCCAGCAGCCCCCCGGGAGCGGGACTAGCCAAAAACATTCAGTACTTC
>NA|TRBV19|NA|TRBJ2-6
CASSPRGGNGANVLTF
TGTGCCAGTAGTCCCCGTGGGGGGAATGGGGCCAACGTCCTGACTTTC
>NA|TRBV27|TRBD1|TRBJ2-1
CASSPFQGAGNEQFF
TGTGCCAGCAGCCCCTTTCAGGGGGCAGGCAATGAGCAGTTCTTC
>few|TRBV28|NA|TRBJ1-4
CATRGGTNEKLFF
TGTGCCACCCGAGGGGGAACTAATGAAAAACTGTTTTTT
>few|TRBV19|NA|TRBJ1-1
CASSIVGGGTEAFF
TGTGCCAGTAGCATCGTGGGGGGGGGCACTGAAGCTTTCTTT
>few|TRBV4-2|NA|TRBJ2-1
CASSQDAGRNEQFF
TGTGCCAGCAGCCAAGATGCAGGGAGGAATGAGCAGTTCTTC
>NA|TRBV28|NA|TRBJ1-1
CASSPGSPNTEAFF
TGTGCCAGCAGTCCTGGGAGCCCGAACACTGAAGCTTTCTTT
>NA|TRBV15|NA|TRBJ2-5
CATSMGGQETQYF
TGTGCCACCAGCATGGGCGGGCAAGAGACCCAGTACTTC
>once|TRBV29-1|TRBD1|TRBJ1-2
CSVLTGEDGYTF
TGCAGCGTGTTGACAGGGGAGGATGGCTACACCTTC
>few|TRBV18|NA|TRBJ1-1
CASSQQGNTEAFF
TGTGCCAGCTCACAGCAGGGGAACACTGAAGCTTTCTTT
>medium-sized|TRBV6-4|NA|TRBJ1-1
CASRAPGTQNTEAFF
TGTGCCAGCAGGGCACCGGGGACACAGAACACTGAAGCTTTCTTT
>NA|TRBV18|NA|TRBJ1-2
CASSPPDSNYGYTF
TGTGCCAGCTCACCACCGGACAGTAACTATGGCTACACCTTC
>NA|TRBV19|TRBD1|TRBJ1-5
CASSGQGSYSNQPQHF
TGTGCCAGTAGCGGACAGGGCTCTTATAGCAATCAGCCCCAGCATTTT
>NA|TRBV7-9|TRBD1|TRBJ1-2
CASTRTGPSYGYTF
TGTGCCAGCACACGGACAGGGCCTAGCTATGGCTACACCTTC
>NA|TRBV27|NA|TRBJ1-1
CASSPGYPRTEAFF
TGTGCCAGCAGTCCCGGTTATCCGCGGACTGAAGCTTTCTTT
>NA|TRBV11-3|NA|TRBJ2-5
CASSLGQWETQYF
TGTGCCAGCAGCCTAGGGCAATGGGAGACCCAGTACTTC
>once|TRBV7-9|TRBD2|TRBJ2-5
CASSLARLAGAQETQYF
TGTGCCAGCAGCTTGGCCCGACTAGCGGGGGCCCAAGAGACCCAGTACTTC
>NA|TRBV5-1|NA|TRBJ2-2
CASSTQSGAGELFF
TGCGCCAGCAGCACCCAATCGGGGGCCGGGGAGCTGTTTTTT
>NA|TRBV29-1|TRBD2|TRBJ2-7
CSALAGGGSYEQYF
TGCAGCGCACTAGCGGGGGGGGGTTCGTACGAGCAGTACTTC
>once|TRBV10-1|TRBD2|TRBJ2-7
CASSRAGGPNEQYF
TGCGCCAGCAGTCGAGCGGGGGGGCCGAACGAGCAGTACTTC